This T cell receptor (beta chain) was observed in a study of OX40 agonist ivuxolimab in advanced cancers. The study's findings and limits: No antigen was identified for the clonally expanded peripheral T cells.

Germline V gene data show CDR1 as LGHNT and CDR2 as FRNRAP. CDR3 length equals 17 residues. Trimming at V came to 2 bases and at J to 0 bases, leaving 6 bases not matched to a gene. Regarding this clone: Its antigen is not known.

This table comes from immunoSEQ multiplex PCR, and its TCRdb copy is limited to in-frame clones, with some not included. The repertoire holds over 55,000 clones, about 86% seen once, with 0.55% to 0.6% in the top ten. This clonotype was sampled from an adult with an advanced solid tumor such as melanoma, head and neck, liver or kidney cancer. V and J are TRBV12-5 and TRBJ2-2, with 7 positions matching TRBD1. The material was CD4+ or CD8+ T cells sorted from blood, obtained in a trial of the OX40 agonist ivuxolimab. The CDR3 DNA reads TGTGCTAGTGGTTTGATAACCGGGACAGCGAACACCGGGGAGCTGTTTTTT. Translating gives CASGLITGTANTGELFF.